The 16 T cell receptor beta chains in this list originate from one sample, sequenced in a study of blood T cell repertoires in COVID-19. Sequencing was performed with immunoSEQ multiplex PCR; in TCRdb, only in-frame clones are kept and a portion is missing. Seen here are approximately 320,000 clones, about 87% observed once, and the top ten hold 8.5% to 10%. The specimen sequenced was PBMCs or T cells enriched from blood (not recorded which). The receptors come from a woman aged 18-35 years who had recovered from COVID-19.

The chain joins TRBV6-5 to TRBJ2-7; TRBD1 aligns across 7 bases. V dropped 0 bases and J dropped 6; count of bases not matched to a gene: 2. The germline gives CDR1 MNHEY, CDR2 SVGAGI. The CDR3 is 13 amino acids. CDR3 nucleotides: TGTGCCAGCAGTTACTCCAACAGGGGCGAGCAGTACTTC. Translation gives CASSYSNRGEQYF.

The rearrangement uses TRBV6-2 or TRBV6-3 and TRBJ1-2, with D uncertain. The V gene lost 2 bases and the J gene lost 0 bases, with 13 bases spanning the gap. The CDR3 is made up of 16 amino acids. Germline V lookup: CDR1 MNHEY, CDR2 SVGEGT. CDR3 sequence reads: CASSYARGETNYGYTF. CDR3 coding DNA: TGTGCCAGCAGTTACGCTCGGGGTGAAACTAACTATGGCTACACCTTC.

The chain joins TRBV10-3 to TRBJ2-5; 12 nucleotides align to TRBD2. Germline assignment: CDR1 ENHRY and CDR2 SYGVKD. The CDR3 loop spans 16 amino acids. With 11 bases clipped from V and 1 base from J, the junction kept 11 bases outside the gene matches. The CDR3 sequence: CALPRASGRAQETQYF. The CDR3 DNA sequence: TGTGCCCTCCCGCGGGCTAGCGGGAGGGCCCAAGAGACCCAGTACTTC.

The DNA of the CDR3 is TGTGCCAGCAGATCCATAGCGGGAGATACGCAGTATTTT. This sequence encodes CASRSIAGDTQYF. The chain links TRBV12-3 or TRBV12-4 to TRBJ2-3, with 7 positions matching TRBD2. The CDR3 has 13 residues. Trimming cost V 6 bases and J 5 bases; bases outside gene matches: 5.

The rearrangement joins TRBV2 to TRBJ2-5; D may be TRBD1 (6 bases). The CDR3 has 13 residues. The germline V gene encodes CDR1 SNHLY and CDR2 FYNNEI. V was pared by 5 bases and J by 1 base, with 8 bases between. The chain's CDR3 is CASSRQVQETQYF. CDR3 nucleotide sequence: TGTGCCAGCAGTAGACAGGTCCAAGAGACCCAGTACTTC.

This chain uses TRBV5-6 with TRBJ2-1; 7 nucleotides match TRBD1. The germline CDR1 and CDR2 sequences are SGHDT and YYEEEE. The V segment lost 6 bases and the J segment 9 bases; nucleotides outside the gene matches: 15. The CDR3 has 15 amino acids. CDR3 loop: CASKVGTGAFSEQFF. The CDR3 DNA is TGTGCCAGCAAGGTGGGAACAGGGGCTTTCAGTGAGCAGTTCTTC.

The chain recombines TRBV7-9 with TRBJ2-3; TRBD2 matches 11 bases. Germline V gene lookup returns CDR1 SEHNR and CDR2 FQNEAQ (reference sequence). J was trimmed by 4 bases and V by 6 bases; bases with no gene match: 6. This CDR3 comprises 15 residues. The CDR3 bases are TGTGCCAGCAGACAACTAGCGGGAGCGGCAGATACGCAGTATTTT. It translates to CASRQLAGAADTQYF.

The rearrangement joins TRBV28 to TRBJ2-1; 7 bases are a match to TRBD1. Trimming took 9 bases from V and 1 from J; bases not matched to a gene: 9. Germline assignment: CDR1 MDHEN and CDR2 SYDVKM. The CDR3 spans 15 residues. Written as DNA, the CDR3 is TGTGCCAGTACACAACAGGGGTTGTCCTACAATGAGCAGTTCTTC. Translation gives CASTQQGLSYNEQFF.

The CDR3 DNA is TGTGCCAGCAGCCTGAGCGGGGGGGCAGGAGATACGCAGTATTTT. The encoded protein is CASSLSGGAGDTQYF. J is TRBJ2-3 and V is TRBV7-3; 10 bases are a match to TRBD2. In germline, CDR1 is SGHTA, CDR2 FQGTGA. The CDR3 sequence is 15 residues long. V shed 5 bases, J shed 5 bases, and the junction held 7 bases outside the gene matches. The variable domain in full, completed from reference TRBV7-3 and TRBJ2-3, reads GAGVSQTPSNKVTEKGKYVELRCDPISGHTALYWYRQSLGQGPEFLIYFQGTGAADDSGLPNDRFFAVRPEGSVSTLKIQRTERGDSAVYLCASSLSGGAGDTQYFGPGTRLTVL.

The chain links TRBV6-2 or TRBV6-3 to TRBJ2-3; 7 bases align to TRBD1. Germline-derived CDR1 and CDR2 are MNHEY and SVGEGT. This CDR3 is built from 17 residues. Germline trimming cut 1 base from V and 3 bases from J; bases unmatched to any gene: 10. The DNA for the CDR3 is TGTGCCAGCAGTTACTTTTTAAGGGGGCTATCGACAGATACGCAGTATTTT. It encodes CASSYFLRGLSTDTQYF.

V and J are TRBV20-1 and TRBJ2-7; TRBD1 agrees at 8 bases. Looked up from germline, CDR1 is DFQATT and CDR2 is SNEGSKA (reference sequence). Trimming removed 3 bases from V and 6 bases from J; junction bases left unmatched: 1. The CDR3 has 11 amino acids. The CDR3 sequence is CSARTGAEQYF. The CDR3 DNA reads as TGCAGTGCTAGGACAGGGGCCGAGCAGTACTTC.

This chain uses TRBV28 with TRBJ1-1; a possible D gene is TRBD1 (6 bases). This CDR3 spans 13 amino acids. CDR1 and CDR2 (germline): MDHEN, SYDVKM. Between the trimmed V and J ends, which lost 6 bases and 6 bases, there was a span of 14 bases. The chain's CDR3 is CASSLLPGAEAFF. Here the CDR3 DNA reads TGTGCCAGCAGCCTTCTACCAGGGGCTGAAGCTTTCTTT.

In the case of this clone: Different DNA sequences within this sample yield the same CDR3. V is TRBV10-3 and J is TRBJ1-5, with D hard to call. V lost 2 bases to trimming and J lost 1 base, with 9 bases between them. The germline CDR1 and CDR2 sequences are ENHRY and SYGVKD. The CDR3 spans 15 residues. The chain's CDR3 is CAISEGVESNQPQHF. The CDR3 DNA follows: TGTGCCATCAGTGAGGGAGTTGAGAGCAATCAGCCCCAGCATTTT.

CDR3 region: CASRSPGGYGYTF. CDR3 DNA: TGTGCCAGCAGGAGTCCAGGGGGCTATGGCTACACCTTC. V gene TRBV5-5 combines with J gene TRBJ1-2, with 7 bases identical to TRBD1. The J segment lost 4 bases and the V segment lost 5 bases, leaving 5 bases of the junction unmatched. CDR3 length equals 13 residues. Per germline, CDR1 SGHKS and CDR2 YYEKEE (reference sequence).

The gene calls are TRBV25-1 and TRBJ2-7; TRBD1 matches at 7 bases. V lost 5 bases to trimming and J lost 4 bases; unmatched junction nucleotides: 5. The CDR3 length is 13 residues. Germline V gives CDR1 MGHDK, CDR2 SYGVNS. This CDR3 reads CASSIQGLYEQYF. DNA for the CDR3: TGTGCCAGCAGTATACAGGGGTTGTACGAGCAGTACTTC.

The V gene is TRBV19, the J gene TRBJ2-3, with a tentative D call TRBD2 (7 bases). Germline assignment: CDR1 LNHDA and CDR2 SQIVND (reference sequence). The CDR3 runs to 13 residues. Trimming pared 5 bases from V and 6 bases from J, leaving 12 bases between. As DNA, the CDR3 is TGTGCCAGTAGTCGGGGGGCGGGTGATACGCAGTATTTT. This translates into CASSRGAGDTQYF.